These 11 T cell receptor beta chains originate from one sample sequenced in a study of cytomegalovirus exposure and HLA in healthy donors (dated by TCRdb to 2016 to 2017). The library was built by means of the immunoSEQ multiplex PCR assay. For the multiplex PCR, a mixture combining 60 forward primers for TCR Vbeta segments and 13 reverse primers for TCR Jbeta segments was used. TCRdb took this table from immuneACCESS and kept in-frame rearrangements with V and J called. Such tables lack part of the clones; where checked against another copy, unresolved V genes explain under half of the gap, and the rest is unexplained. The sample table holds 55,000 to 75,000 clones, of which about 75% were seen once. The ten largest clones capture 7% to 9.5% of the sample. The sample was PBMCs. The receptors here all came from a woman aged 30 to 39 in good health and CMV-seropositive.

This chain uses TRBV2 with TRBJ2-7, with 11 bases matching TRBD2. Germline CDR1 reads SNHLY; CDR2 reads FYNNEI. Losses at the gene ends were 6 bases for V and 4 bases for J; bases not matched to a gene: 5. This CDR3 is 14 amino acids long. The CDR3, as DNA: TGTGCCAGCAGGATTAGCGGGAGGGTATACGAGCAGTACTTC. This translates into CASRISGRVYEQYF.

The CDR3 nucleotides read TGTGCCAGCAGCTCGGACAGTCGAAACTATGGCTACACCTTC. It is translated as CASSSDSRNYGYTF. V usage is TRBV11-2 and J usage is TRBJ1-2, with a tentative D call TRBD1 (6 bases). The V gene lost 4 bases and the J gene lost 2 bases, with 11 bases spanning the gap. The CDR3 runs to 14 residues. Looked up from germline, CDR1 is SGHAT and CDR2 is FQNNGV.

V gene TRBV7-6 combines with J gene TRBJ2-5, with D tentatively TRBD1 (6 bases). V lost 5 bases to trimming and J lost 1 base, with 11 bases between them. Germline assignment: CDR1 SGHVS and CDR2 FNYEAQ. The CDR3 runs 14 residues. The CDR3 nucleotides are TGTGCCAGCAGCCCGGCAGGGGCCCAAGAGACCCAGTACTTC. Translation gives CASSPAGAQETQYF.

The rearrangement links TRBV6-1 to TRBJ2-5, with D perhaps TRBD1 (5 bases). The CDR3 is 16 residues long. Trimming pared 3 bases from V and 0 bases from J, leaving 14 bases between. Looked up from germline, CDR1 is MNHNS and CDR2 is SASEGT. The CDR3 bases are TGTGCCAGCAGTGAGGGGCCTAGGTCGTACCAAGAGACCCAGTACTTC. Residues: CASSEGPRSYQETQYF.

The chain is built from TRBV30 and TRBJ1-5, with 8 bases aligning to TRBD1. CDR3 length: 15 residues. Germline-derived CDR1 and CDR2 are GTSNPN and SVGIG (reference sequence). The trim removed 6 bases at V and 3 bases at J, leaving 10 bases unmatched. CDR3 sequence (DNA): TGTGCCTGCAGAACAGGGGGGGAACCCAATCAGCCCCAGCATTTT. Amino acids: CACRTGGEPNQPQHF.

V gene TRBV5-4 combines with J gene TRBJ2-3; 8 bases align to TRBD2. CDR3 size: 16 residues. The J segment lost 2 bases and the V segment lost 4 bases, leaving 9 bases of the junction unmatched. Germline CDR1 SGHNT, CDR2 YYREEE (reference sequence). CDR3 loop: CASSRIAGSSTDTQYF. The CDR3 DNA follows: TGTGCCAGCAGCCGTATAGCGGGAAGCTCCACAGATACGCAGTATTTT.

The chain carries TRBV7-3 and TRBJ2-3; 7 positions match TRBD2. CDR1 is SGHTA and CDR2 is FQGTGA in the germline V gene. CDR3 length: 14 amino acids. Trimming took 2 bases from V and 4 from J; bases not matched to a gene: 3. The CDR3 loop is CASSLAGVPDTQYF. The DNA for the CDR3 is TGTGCCAGCAGCTTAGCGGGAGTGCCAGATACGCAGTATTTT. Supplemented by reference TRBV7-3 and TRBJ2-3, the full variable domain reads GAGVSQTPSNKVTEKGKYVELRCDPISGHTALYWYRQSLGQGPEFLIYFQGTGAADDSGLPNDRFFAVRPEGSVSTLKIQRTERGDSAVYLCASSLAGVPDTQYFGPGTRLTVL.

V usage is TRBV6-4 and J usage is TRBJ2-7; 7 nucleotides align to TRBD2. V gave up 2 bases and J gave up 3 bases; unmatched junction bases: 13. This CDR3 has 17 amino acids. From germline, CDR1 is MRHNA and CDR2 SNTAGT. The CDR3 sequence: CASSDTFSSGFFYEQYF. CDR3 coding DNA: TGTGCCAGCAGTGACACCTTCTCTAGCGGCTTCTTCTACGAGCAGTACTTC.

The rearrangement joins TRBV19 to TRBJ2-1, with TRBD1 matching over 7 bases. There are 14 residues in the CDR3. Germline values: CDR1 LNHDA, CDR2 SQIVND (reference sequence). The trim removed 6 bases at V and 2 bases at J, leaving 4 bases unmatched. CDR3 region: CASSQGGAYNEQFF. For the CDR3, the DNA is TGTGCCAGTAGCCAAGGGGGCGCCTACAATGAGCAGTTCTTC.

CDR3 in amino acids: CASSQETPRAFF. Written as DNA, the CDR3 is TGTGCCAGCAGCCAAGAGACTCCCCGAGCTTTCTTT. The V and J genes are TRBV14 and TRBJ1-1; D unresolved. The germline gives CDR1 SGHDN, CDR2 FVKESK. Between the trimmed V and J ends, which lost 0 bases and 10 bases, there was a span of 9 bases. This CDR3 comprises 12 residues.

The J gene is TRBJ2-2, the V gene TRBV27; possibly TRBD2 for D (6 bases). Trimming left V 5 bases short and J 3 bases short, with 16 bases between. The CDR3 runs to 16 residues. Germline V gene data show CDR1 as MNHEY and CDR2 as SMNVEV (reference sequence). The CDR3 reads CASSTTEGLDTGELFF. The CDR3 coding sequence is TGTGCCAGCAGTACCACGGAGGGGTTGGACACCGGGGAGCTGTTTTTT.